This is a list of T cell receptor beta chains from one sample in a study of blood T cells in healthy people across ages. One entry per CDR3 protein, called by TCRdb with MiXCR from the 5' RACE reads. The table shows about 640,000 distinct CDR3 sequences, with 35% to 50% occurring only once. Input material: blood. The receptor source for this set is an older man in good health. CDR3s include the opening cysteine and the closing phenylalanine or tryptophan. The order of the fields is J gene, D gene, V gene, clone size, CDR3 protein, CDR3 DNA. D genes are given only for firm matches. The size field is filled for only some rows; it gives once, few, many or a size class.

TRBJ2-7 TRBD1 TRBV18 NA CASSAGTGDGWSSYNEQYF TGTGCCAGCTCGGCCGGGACAGGGGACGGTTGGAGCTCCTACAATGAGCAGTACTTC
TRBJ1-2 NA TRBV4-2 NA CASSQDSPDRLNSGYTF TGTGCCAGCAGCCAAGATTCCCCGGACCGCTTAAACTCTGGCTACACCTTC
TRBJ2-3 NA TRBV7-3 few CASSLTAGLLRTDTQYF TGTGCCAGCAGCTTAACGGCAGGGTTGCTACGCACAGATACGCAGTATTTT
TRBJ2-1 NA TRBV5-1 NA CASSPRGTSYNEQFF TGCGCCAGCAGCCCCCGGGGGACCTCCTACAATGAGCAGTTCTTC
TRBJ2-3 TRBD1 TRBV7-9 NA CANSLQTGGGTDTQYF TGTGCCAACAGCCTCCAGACAGGGGGCGGCACAGATACGCAGTATTTT
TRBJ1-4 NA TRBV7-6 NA CASSLRTAEKLFF TGTGCCAGCAGCCTACGGACAGCTGAAAAACTGTTTTTT
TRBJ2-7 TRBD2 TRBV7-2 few CASSLVGSGRILGEQYF TGTGCCAGCAGCTTAGTTGGTAGCGGGAGGATCTTGGGCGAGCAGTACTTC
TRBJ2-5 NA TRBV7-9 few CASSLTVTEQYF TGTGCCAGCAGCCTAACTGTTACGGAGCAGTACTTC
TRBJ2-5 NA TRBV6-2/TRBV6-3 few CASSYDSIETQYF TGTGCCAGCAGTTACGACAGTATAGAGACCCAGTACTTC
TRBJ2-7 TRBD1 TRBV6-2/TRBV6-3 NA CASGKLSDRDNEQYF TGTGCCAGCGGGAAACTCAGTGACAGGGACAATGAGCAGTACTTC
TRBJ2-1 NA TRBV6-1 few CASSESPSSGNEQFF TGTGCCAGCAGTGAATCGCCCTCCTCCGGCAATGAGCAGTTCTTC
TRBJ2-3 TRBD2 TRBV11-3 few CASSTRTSGRAGDTQYF TGTGCCAGCAGCACCCGGACTAGCGGGAGGGCGGGAGATACGCAGTATTTT
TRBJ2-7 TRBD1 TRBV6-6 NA CASSLPGTGDTYEQYF TGTGCCAGCAGTCTACCCGGGACAGGGGATACCTACGAGCAGTACTTC
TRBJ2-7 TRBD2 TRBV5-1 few CASSLAGTSGNSYEQYF TGCGCCAGCAGCTTGGCCGGGACTAGCGGAAACTCCTACGAGCAGTACTTC
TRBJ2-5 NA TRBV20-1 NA CAGAGDIQETQYF TGCGCCGGGGCAGGAGACATCCAAGAGACCCAGTACTTC
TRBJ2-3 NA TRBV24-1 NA CATSDFGSNEQYF TGTGCCACCAGTGATTTCGGATCTAATGAGCAGTATTTT
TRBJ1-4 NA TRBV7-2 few CASSRQVSNEKLFF TGTGCCAGCAGCCGACAGGTTTCTAATGAAAAACTGTTTTTT
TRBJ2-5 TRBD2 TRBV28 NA CASRSSGTSGYYQETQYF TGTGCCAGCAGGTCCTCCGGGACTAGCGGATATTACCAAGAGACCCAGTACTTC
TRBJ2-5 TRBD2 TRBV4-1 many CASSQGTSGGYQETQYF TGCGCCAGCAGCCAAGGGACTAGCGGGGGGTACCAAGAGACCCAGTACTTC
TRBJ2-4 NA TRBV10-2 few CASSDGGPRGMAKNIQYF TGCGCCAGCAGTGACGGGGGGCCAAGGGGTATGGCCAAAAACATTCAGTATTTC
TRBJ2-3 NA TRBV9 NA CASSAFLGYSTDTQYF TGTGCCAGCAGCGCCTTTCTAGGGTATAGCACAGATACGCAGTATTTT
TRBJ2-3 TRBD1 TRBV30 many CAWSGTGVVADTQYF TGTGCCTGGAGTGGGACAGGGGTGGTTGCAGATACGCAGTATTTT
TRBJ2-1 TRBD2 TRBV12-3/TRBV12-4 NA CASNRRAGGKSNEQFF TGTGCCAGCAACCGACGAGCGGGGGGTAAATCCAATGAGCAGTTCTTC
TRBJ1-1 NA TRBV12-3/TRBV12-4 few CASSLRDTEAFF TGTGCCAGCAGTTTAAGGGACACTGAAGCTTTCTTT
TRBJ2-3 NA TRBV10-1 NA CASREGGDTQYF TGCGCCAGCAGGGAGGGGGGGGATACGCAGTATTTT
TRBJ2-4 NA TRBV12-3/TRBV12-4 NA CASSLDLGPKNIQYF TGTGCCAGCAGTTTAGATCTGGGTCCCAAAAACATTCAGTACTTC
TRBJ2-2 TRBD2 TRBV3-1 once CASSQVVSGGNTGELFF TGTGCCAGCAGCCAAGTTGTTAGCGGGGGAAACACCGGGGAGCTGTTTTTT
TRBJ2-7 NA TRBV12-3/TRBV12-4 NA CASSFFSEQYF TGTGCCAGCAGTTTTTTTAGCGAGCAGTACTTC
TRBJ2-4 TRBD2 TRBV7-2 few CASSKRGGMGNIQYF TGTGCCAGCTCAAAACGGGGGGGGATGGGAAACATTCAGTACTTC
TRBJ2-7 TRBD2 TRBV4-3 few CASSPATSGKHEQYF TGCGCCAGCAGCCCAGCGACTAGCGGGAAACACGAGCAGTACTTC
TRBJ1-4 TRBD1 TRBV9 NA CASSVAGTGGEKLFF TGTGCCAGCAGCGTAGCCGGGACAGGCGGAGAAAAACTGTTTTTT
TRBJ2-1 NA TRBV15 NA CATSRASDSYNEQFF TGTGCCACCAGCAGAGCTAGCGACTCCTACAATGAGCAGTTCTTC
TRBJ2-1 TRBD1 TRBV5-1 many CASSAGGTGGYNEQFF TGCGCCAGCAGCGCGGGGGGGACAGGGGGATACAATGAGCAGTTCTTC
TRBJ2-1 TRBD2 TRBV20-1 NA CSGIGGRAGYNEQFF TGCAGTGGGATTGGCGGGAGGGCCGGGTACAATGAGCAGTTCTTC
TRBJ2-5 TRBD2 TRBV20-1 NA CSAHSGSSKIQYF TGCAGTGCTCATAGCGGGAGCTCGAAGATCCAGTACTTC
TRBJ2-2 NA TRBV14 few CASSRGLGRELFF TGTGCCAGCAGCCGGGGGTTGGGCCGGGAGCTGTTTTTT
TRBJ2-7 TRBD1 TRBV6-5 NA CASSPDRASLYEQYF TGTGCCAGCAGCCCAGACAGGGCTTCACTCTACGAGCAGTACTTC
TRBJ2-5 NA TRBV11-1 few CASSFISDVSETQYF TGTGCCAGCAGCTTTATAAGCGACGTGTCTGAGACCCAGTACTTC
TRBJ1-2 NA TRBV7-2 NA CASSRGRYYGYTF TGTGCCAGCAGCCGAGGACGGTATTATGGCTACACCTTC
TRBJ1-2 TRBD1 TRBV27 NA CASRYQLPTGRGDCGYTF TGTGCCAGCAGATACCAATTACCCACGGGCAGGGGGGACTGTGGCTACACCTTC
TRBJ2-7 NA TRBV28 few CASSLWAATGSYEQYF TGTGCCAGCAGTTTATGGGCGGCCACCGGCTCCTACGAGCAGTACTTC
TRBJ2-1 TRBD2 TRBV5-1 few CASGLASGSYNEQFF TGCGCCAGCGGATTAGCTAGCGGGTCTTACAATGAGCAGTTCTTC
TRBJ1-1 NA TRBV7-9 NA CASSLGERGTEAFF TGTGCCAGCAGCTTAGGGGAAAGGGGGACTGAAGCTTTCTTT
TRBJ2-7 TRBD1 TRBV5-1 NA CASSLDVGQFSYEQYF TGCGCCAGCAGCTTGGATGTGGGACAGTTTTCCTACGAGCAGTACTTC
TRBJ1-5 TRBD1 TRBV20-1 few CSARGRTGGGQPQHF TGCAGTGCTAGGGGCAGAACAGGGGGCGGTCAGCCCCAGCATTTT
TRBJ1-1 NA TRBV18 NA CASSPPLGRVTEAFF TGTGCCAGCTCACCACCGCTGGGCAGAGTCACTGAAGCTTTCTTT